The present entry profiles one T cell receptor (beta chain) with its context. The antigen is not known. The sample originates from a study of shared clonotypes between healthy human individuals. General study results and limits: The study found about 5% of naive CD4 clonotypes shared across a few donors.

The method was immunoSEQ multiplex PCR; TCRdb's version includes in-frame clones alone and lacks a portion of them. The repertoire holds hundreds of thousands of clones, with around 97% as singletons. The sequencing input was naive CD4+ T cells sorted from blood. Stated subset: CD45RA+ positively selected. This TCR was recovered from a woman aged 30 to 39 in good health.

In DNA, the CDR3 is TGTGCCAGCGTCCGGGGCCAAGGGGGCACTGAAGCTTTCTTT. This gives the protein CASVRGQGGTEAFF. The V call is TRBV27, the J call TRBJ1-1; D possibly corresponds to TRBD1 (6 bases). Germline values: CDR1 MNHEY, CDR2 SMNVEV (reference sequence). The CDR3 runs to 14 residues. With 8 bases removed from V and 4 bases from J, the gap between germline ends came to 17 bases.